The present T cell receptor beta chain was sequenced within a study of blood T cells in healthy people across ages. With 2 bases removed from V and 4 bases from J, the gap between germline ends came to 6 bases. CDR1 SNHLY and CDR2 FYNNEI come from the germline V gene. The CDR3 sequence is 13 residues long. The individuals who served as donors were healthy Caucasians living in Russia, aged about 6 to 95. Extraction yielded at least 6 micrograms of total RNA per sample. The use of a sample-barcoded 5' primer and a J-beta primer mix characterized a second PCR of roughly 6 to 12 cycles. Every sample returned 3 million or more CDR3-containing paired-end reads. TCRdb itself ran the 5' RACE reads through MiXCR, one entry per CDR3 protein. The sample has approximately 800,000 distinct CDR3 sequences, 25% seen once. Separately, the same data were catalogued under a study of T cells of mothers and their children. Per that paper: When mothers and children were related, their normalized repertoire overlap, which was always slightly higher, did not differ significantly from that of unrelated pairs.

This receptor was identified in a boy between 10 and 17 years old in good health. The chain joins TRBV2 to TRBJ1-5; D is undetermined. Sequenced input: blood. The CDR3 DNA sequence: TGTGCCAGCAGTGAAACAAGGAATCAGCCCCAGCATTTT. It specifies CASSETRNQPQHF.